These 16 T cell receptor beta chains were sequenced from one sample in a study of response to subunit inactivated influenza vaccine. TCRdb independently ran MiXCR on the RT-PCR reads; one entry per CDR3 protein. The sample consists of around 600,000 distinct CDR3 sequences, roughly 12% of them appearing once. These data were also filed under a second study, of T cells expressing NK-cell markers. Turning to that study: TCR beta libraries carry UMIs added by 5'RACE template switching.

This specimen consisted of PBMCs from blood, obtained on the day of vaccination. The origin of the receptors is a man between 50 and 59 years old who received an inactivated influenza vaccine.

V and J are TRBV19 and TRBJ2-5; TRBD2 agrees at 12 bases. Trimming took 0 bases from V and 2 from J; bases not matched to a gene: 1. This CDR3 is 16 amino acids long. Germline V lookup: CDR1 LNHDA, CDR2 SQIVND (reference sequence). The CDR3 region has the DNA TGTGCCAGTAGTATAGATCTAGCGGGAGGGCAAGAGACCCAGTACTTC. Translated, it gives CASSIDLAGGQETQYF.

This sequence joins TRBV5-6 and TRBJ1-5; D is possibly TRBD1 (6 bases). The V gene lost 4 bases and the J gene lost 2 bases, with 13 bases spanning the gap. This CDR3 has 15 amino acids. The germline CDR1 and CDR2 sequences are SGHDT and YYEEEE. The CDR3 loop is CASSLNRAGNQPQHF. The CDR3 DNA reads TGTGCCAGCAGCCTTAACAGGGCTGGCAATCAGCCCCAGCATTTT.

There are many counts of this clonotype. The chain carries TRBV6-1 and TRBJ1-1, with 9 bases lining up with TRBD1. V shed 5 bases, J shed 1 base, and the junction held 5 bases outside the gene matches. Germline V gene data show CDR1 as MNHNS and CDR2 as SASEGT. The CDR3 is 15 residues long. CDR3 residues: CASSPRTGANTEAFF. CDR3 in DNA: TGTGCCAGCAGTCCTCGGACAGGGGCGAACACTGAAGCTTTCTTT.

V usage is TRBV28 and J usage is TRBJ2-3; TRBD2 matches 8 bases. Germline trimming cut 5 bases from V and 6 bases from J; bases unmatched to any gene: 13. Germline assignment: CDR1 MDHEN and CDR2 SYDVKM. CDR3 size: 16 residues. The CDR3 nucleotides read TGTGCCAGCAGTGCCCCCGGGGGGGCGGGGGTGGATACGCAGTATTTT. Protein: CASSAPGGAGVDTQYF.

This clonotype was recorded many times. CDR3: CASARDLGTDTQYF. The CDR3 DNA reads as TGTGCCAGCGCCCGGGATCTCGGGACAGATACGCAGTATTTT. V is TRBV7-2 and J is TRBJ2-3; D perhaps matches TRBD2 (5 bases). This CDR3 spans 14 amino acids. Trimming cost V 8 bases and J 3 bases, with 15 bases left between them. CDR1 and CDR2 (germline): SGHTA, FQGNSA.

This clonotype appeared a few times. This sequence joins TRBV2 and TRBJ2-5, with D unresolved. Trimming left V 3 bases short and J 1 base short, with 18 bases between. From germline, CDR1 is SNHLY and CDR2 FYNNEI. The CDR3 is 17 amino acids. The CDR3 spells CASSDRADPPIQETQYF. In DNA, the CDR3 is TGTGCCAGCAGTGACCGGGCGGACCCACCAATCCAAGAGACCCAGTACTTC.

This clonotype was seen at least ten times. This sequence joins TRBV6-1 and TRBJ2-2; D is perhaps TRBD1 (6 bases). This CDR3 comprises 14 residues. Germline values: CDR1 MNHNS, CDR2 SASEGT. Trimming removed 5 bases from V and 3 bases from J, with 10 bases in between. The CDR3 sequence: CASSRTGYTGELFF. The CDR3 DNA reads TGTGCCAGCAGTCGTACAGGGTACACCGGGGAGCTGTTTTTT.

The rearrangement joins TRBV11-1 to TRBJ1-1; TRBD1 aligns across 9 bases. The CDR3 spans 18 residues. CDR1 is SGHAT and CDR2 is FQDESV in the germline V gene (reference sequence). Trimming removed 1 base from V and 1 base from J; junction bases left unmatched: 10. The CDR3 reads CASSLGKGQGHGNTEAFF. The CDR3 DNA sequence: TGTGCCAGCAGCTTAGGAAAAGGACAGGGGCATGGGAACACTGAAGCTTTCTTT.

The genes are TRBV10-3 and TRBJ2-5, with D possibly being TRBD1 (6 bases). CDR3 length: 14 residues. V gave up 2 bases and J gave up 4 bases, with 11 bases separating them. Germline V gene lookup returns CDR1 ENHRY and CDR2 SYGVKD. In DNA form, the CDR3 reads TGTGCCATCAGTGAGAGCAGGGGTGGAGAGACCCAGTACTTC. Its protein product is CAISESRGGETQYF.

The rearrangement uses TRBV18 and TRBJ1-1, with D uncertain. The CDR3 is made up of 13 amino acids. From germline, CDR1 is KGHSH and CDR2 LQKENI. V shed 1 base and J shed 5 bases, with 8 bases lying between them. This CDR3 is CASSPLKETEAFF. CDR3 coding DNA: TGTGCCAGCTCACCACTGAAGGAGACTGAAGCTTTCTTT.

This clonotype showed up just a few times. V usage is TRBV3-1 and J usage is TRBJ1-2; 7 bases are shared with TRBD1. Looked up from germline, CDR1 is LGHDT and CDR2 is YNNKEL (reference sequence). The CDR3 is 14 residues long. V dropped 1 base and J dropped 5; count of bases not matched to a gene: 4. The CDR3 sequence: CASSQGAGGYGYTF. In nucleotides, the CDR3 is TGTGCCAGCAGCCAAGGCGCAGGGGGATATGGCTACACCTTC.

Only a few counts were recorded for this clonotype. The gene calls are TRBV4-3 and TRBJ1-2, with 9 bases fitting TRBD1. Germline assignment: CDR1 LGHNA and CDR2 YSLEER. V dropped 2 bases and J dropped 6; count of bases not matched to a gene: 7. This CDR3 has 15 amino acids. CDR3 sequence: CASSQRQGDLNGYTF. CDR3 nucleotide sequence: TGCGCCAGCAGCCAAAGACAGGGGGATCTTAATGGCTACACCTTC.

This clonotype was observed a handful of times. The V gene is TRBV5-1, the J gene TRBJ2-2, with D unclear. The CDR3 covers 14 residues. With 2 bases removed from V and 2 bases from J, the gap between germline ends came to 7 bases. CDR1 is SGHRS and CDR2 is YFSETQ in the germline V gene. The CDR3 region is CASSFELNTGELFF. Here the CDR3 DNA reads TGCGCCAGCAGCTTCGAGCTTAACACCGGGGAGCTGTTTTTT.

This clonotype has only a few counts. This sequence joins TRBV4-2 and TRBJ2-5, with D perhaps matching TRBD2 (5 bases). Germline-derived CDR1 and CDR2 are LGHNA and YNFKEQ. The CDR3 extends over 15 amino acids. The V and J ends lost 0 bases and 4 bases respectively, with 12 bases between them. CDR3 in amino acids: CASSQELGSGETQYF. The CDR3 nucleotides read TGTGCCAGCAGCCAAGAACTAGGTTCGGGAGAGACCCAGTACTTC.

The CDR3 loop reads CSAAKRGSLVYNEQFF. CDR3 in DNA: TGCAGTGCAGCTAAGCGGGGGTCGTTGGTTTACAATGAGCAGTTCTTC. The chain has TRBV20-1 and TRBJ2-1, with 8 bases lining up with TRBD2. The junction had 14 bases not matched to a gene; V was cut back by 6 bases and J by 4 bases. CDR3 length equals 16 residues. Germline V gives CDR1 DFQATT, CDR2 SNEGSKA (reference sequence).

The chain carries TRBV7-8 and TRBJ1-3; no definite D call. Trimming left V 4 bases short and J 6 bases short, with 22 bases between. Germline V gene lookup returns CDR1 SGHVS and CDR2 FQNEAQ. The CDR3 contains 17 residues. The CDR3 region is CASSSPIQVGEENTIYF. For the CDR3, the DNA is TGTGCCAGCAGCTCGCCTATCCAGGTTGGGGAGGAAAACACCATATATTTT.